What follows is one TCR beta chain and its context. The data belong to a study of shared clonotypes between healthy human individuals. Overall study: Each donor's CD4 naive and CD4 memory cells filled three plates apiece, CD8 naive two, and CD8 memory one.

The data were produced by immunoSEQ multiplex PCR, yet TCRdb's version contains in-frame clones alone and is incomplete. The sample lists 600,000 to 750,000 clones; less than 95% were seen once. This clonotype was obtained from a young man in good health. Some clones in this sample may be carry-over from other donors' samples. The sequenced material came from memory CD8+ T cells from PBMCs. Subset defined: CD45RO+ cells pooled with CCR7-negative TemRA cells.

CDR3 region: CASSHLPTGELFF. The DNA for the CDR3 is TGTGCCAGCAGCCATCTACCCACCGGGGAGCTGTTTTTT. This chain connects TRBV14 to TRBJ2-2; no clear D gene. Trimming left V 3 bases short and J 4 bases short, with 6 bases between. Germline CDR1 SGHDN, CDR2 FVKESK. The CDR3 is made up of 13 amino acids. Combining the CDR3 with reference TRBV14 and TRBJ2-2 gives the whole variable domain EAGVTQFPSHSVIEKGQTVTLRCDPISGHDNLYWYRRVMGKEIKFLLHFVKESKQDESGMPNNRFLAERTGGTYSTLKVQPAELEDSGVYFCASSHLPTGELFFGEGSRLTVL.